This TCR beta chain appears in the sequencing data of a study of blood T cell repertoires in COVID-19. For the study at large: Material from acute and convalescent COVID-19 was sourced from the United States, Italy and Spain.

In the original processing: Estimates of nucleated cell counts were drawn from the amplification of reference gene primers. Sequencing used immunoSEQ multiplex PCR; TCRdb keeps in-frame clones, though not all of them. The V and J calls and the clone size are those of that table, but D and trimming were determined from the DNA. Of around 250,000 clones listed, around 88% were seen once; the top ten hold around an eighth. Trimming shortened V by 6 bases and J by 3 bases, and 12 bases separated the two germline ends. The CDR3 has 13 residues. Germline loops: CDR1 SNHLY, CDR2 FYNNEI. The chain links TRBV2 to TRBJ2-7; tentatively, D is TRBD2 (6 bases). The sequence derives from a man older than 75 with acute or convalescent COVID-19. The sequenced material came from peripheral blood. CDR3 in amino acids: CASREGPGYEQYF. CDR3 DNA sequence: TGTGCCAGCAGGGAGGGGCCAGGCTACGAGCAGTACTTC.